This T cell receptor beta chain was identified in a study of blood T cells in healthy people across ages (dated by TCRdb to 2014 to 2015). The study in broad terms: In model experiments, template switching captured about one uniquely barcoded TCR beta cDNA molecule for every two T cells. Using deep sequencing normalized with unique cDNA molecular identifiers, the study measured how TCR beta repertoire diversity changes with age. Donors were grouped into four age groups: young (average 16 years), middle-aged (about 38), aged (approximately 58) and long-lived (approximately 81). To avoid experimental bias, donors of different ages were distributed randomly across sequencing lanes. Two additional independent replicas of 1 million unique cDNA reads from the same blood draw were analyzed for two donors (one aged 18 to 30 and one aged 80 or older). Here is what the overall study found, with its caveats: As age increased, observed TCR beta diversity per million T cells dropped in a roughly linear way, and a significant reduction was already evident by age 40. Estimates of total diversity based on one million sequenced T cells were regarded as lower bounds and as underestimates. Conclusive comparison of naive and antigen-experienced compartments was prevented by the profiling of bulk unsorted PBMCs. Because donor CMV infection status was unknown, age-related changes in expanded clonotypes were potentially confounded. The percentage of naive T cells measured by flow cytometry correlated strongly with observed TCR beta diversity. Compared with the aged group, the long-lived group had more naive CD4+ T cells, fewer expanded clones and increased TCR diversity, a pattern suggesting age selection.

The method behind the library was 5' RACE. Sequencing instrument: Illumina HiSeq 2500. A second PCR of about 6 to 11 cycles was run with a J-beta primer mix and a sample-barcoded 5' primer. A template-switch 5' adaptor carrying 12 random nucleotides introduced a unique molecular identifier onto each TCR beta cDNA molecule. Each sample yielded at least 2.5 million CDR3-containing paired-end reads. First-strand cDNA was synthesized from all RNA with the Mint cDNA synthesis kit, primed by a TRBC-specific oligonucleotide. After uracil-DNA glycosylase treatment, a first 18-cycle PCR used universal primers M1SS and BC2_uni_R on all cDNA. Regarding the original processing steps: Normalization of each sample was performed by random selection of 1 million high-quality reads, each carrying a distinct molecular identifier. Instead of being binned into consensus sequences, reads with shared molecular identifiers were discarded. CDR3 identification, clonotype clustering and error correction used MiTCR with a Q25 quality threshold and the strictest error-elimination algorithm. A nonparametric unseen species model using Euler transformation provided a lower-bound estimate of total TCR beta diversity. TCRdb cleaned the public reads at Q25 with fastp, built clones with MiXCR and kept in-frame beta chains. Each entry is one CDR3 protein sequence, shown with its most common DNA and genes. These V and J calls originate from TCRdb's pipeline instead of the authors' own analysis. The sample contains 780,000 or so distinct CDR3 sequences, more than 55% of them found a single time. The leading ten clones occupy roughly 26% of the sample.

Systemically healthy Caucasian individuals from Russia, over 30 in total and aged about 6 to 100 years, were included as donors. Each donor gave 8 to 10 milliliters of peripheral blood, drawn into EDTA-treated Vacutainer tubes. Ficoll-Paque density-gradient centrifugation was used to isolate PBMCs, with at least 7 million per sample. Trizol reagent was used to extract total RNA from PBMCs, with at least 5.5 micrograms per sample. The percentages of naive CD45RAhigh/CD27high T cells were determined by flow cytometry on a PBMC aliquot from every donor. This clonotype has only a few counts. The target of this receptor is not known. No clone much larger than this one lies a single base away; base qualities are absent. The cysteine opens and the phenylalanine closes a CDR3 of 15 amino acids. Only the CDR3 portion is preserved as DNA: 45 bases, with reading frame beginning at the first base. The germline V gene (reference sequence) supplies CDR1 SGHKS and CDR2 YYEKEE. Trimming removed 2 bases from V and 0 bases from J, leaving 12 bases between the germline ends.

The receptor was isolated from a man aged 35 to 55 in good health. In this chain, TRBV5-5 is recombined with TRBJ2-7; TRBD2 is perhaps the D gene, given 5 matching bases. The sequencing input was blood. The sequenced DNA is TGTGCCAGCAGCTTCACCGGGATGAGCTCCTACGAGCAGTACTTC. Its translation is CASSFTGMSSYEQYF.